Listed here are 5 T cell receptor beta chains from one sample, sequenced in a study of post-analysis software for immune sequencing data. General study findings and limits: About 5 TRBV segments were significantly more frequent in patients than in controls. TRBV5-6, TRBV5-1 and TRBV20-1 were among these segments.

Incorporated into the TCR beta cDNA libraries were unique molecular identifiers, which served to reduce PCR and sequencing biases. TCRdb passed the PCR reads through MiXCR, listing each CDR3 protein once. The sample has approximately 150,000 distinct CDR3 sequences; approximately 28% are singletons. For these receptors, no antigen is known. The sample comprised blood. The receptors derive from a girl aged 10 to 17 with multiple sclerosis.

The table lists this clonotype with many counts. The chain combines TRBV3-1 with TRBJ2-1, with TRBD2 identical over 10 bases. V was clipped by 3 bases and J by 3 bases; unmatched bases: 5. Germline values: CDR1 LGHDT, CDR2 YNNKEL (reference sequence). The CDR3 is made up of 16 amino acids. Here the CDR3 reads CASSQIAGGGYNEQFF. The CDR3 bases are TGTGCCAGCAGCCAGATAGCGGGAGGTGGCTACAATGAGCAGTTCTTC.

This clonotype appeared once. A much more abundant neighbour one base away suggests this may be a read error. The chain uses TRBV3-1 and TRBJ2-7; either TRBD1 or TRBD2 may supply D (5 bases each). The CDR3 length is 14 residues. V lost 1 base, J lost 3 bases, and 10 bases lay in between. Germline V gene sequence: CDR1 LGHDT, CDR2 YNNKEL (reference sequence). For the CDR3, the DNA is TGTGCCAGCAGCCAAGCTGGGGGTTGCTACGAGCAGTACTTC. This encodes CASSQAGGCYEQYF.

This clonotype was detected many times. This chain links TRBV14 with TRBJ2-5, with D hard to call. CDR1 is SGHDN, CDR2 FVKESK, per germline. Deletions cut 1 base from V and 5 bases from J, with 11 bases between. CDR3 length: 14 amino acids. This CDR3 is CASSQGARSETQYF. The DNA of the CDR3 is TGTGCCAGCAGCCAAGGGGCCAGATCGGAGACCCAGTACTTC.

As concerns this clonotype: The junction does not match germline at one end; this may be a read error. The chain links TRBV20-1 to TRBJ2-5, with D maybe TRBD2 (5 bases). CDR1 and CDR2 from the germline V gene are DFQATT and SNEGSKA (reference sequence). The CDR3 spans 11 residues. CDR3 residues: CGASLAAEQYF. In nucleotides, the CDR3 is TGCGGTGCTAGTCTAGCCGCTGAGCAGTACTTC.

The sample holds a few counts of this clonotype. The chain's CDR3 is CAISEFTNQPQHF. The DNA of the CDR3 is TGTGCCATCAGTGAGTTCACAAATCAGCCCCAGCATTTT. V is TRBV10-3 and J is TRBJ1-5; D is undetermined. Germline CDR1 and CDR2: ENHRY and SYGVKD. With 1 base removed from V and 4 bases from J, the gap between germline ends came to 5 bases. This CDR3 comprises 13 residues.